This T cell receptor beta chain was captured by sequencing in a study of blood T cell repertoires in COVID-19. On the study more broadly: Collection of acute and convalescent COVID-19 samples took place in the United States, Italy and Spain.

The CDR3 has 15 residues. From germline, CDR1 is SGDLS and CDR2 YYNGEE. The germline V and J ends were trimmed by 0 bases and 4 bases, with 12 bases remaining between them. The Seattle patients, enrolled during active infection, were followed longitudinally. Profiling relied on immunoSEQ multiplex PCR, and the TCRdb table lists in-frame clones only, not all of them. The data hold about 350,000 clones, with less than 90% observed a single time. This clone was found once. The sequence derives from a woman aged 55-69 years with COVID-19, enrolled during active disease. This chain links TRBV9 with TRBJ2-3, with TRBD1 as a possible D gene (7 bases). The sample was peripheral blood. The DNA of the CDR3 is TGTGCCAGCAGCGTAGGGGGGGACAGTTCAGATACGCAGTATTTT. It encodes CASSVGGDSSDTQYF. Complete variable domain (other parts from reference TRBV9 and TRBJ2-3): DSGVTQTPKHLITATGQRVTLRCSPRSGDLSVYWYQQSLDQGLQFLIQYYNGEERAKGNILERFSAQQFPDLHSELNLSSLELGDSALYFCASSVGGDSSDTQYFGPGTRLTVL.